The 5 T cell receptor beta chains below all came from one sample that was sequenced in a study of OX40 agonist ivuxolimab in advanced cancers. TCRdb keeps only in-frame clones here, not all; method: immunoSEQ multiplex PCR. The sample has some 18,000 clones, about 86% seen once. The sample was CD4+ or CD8+ T cells sorted from blood, taken in a trial of the OX40 agonist ivuxolimab. The receptors here all came from an adult with an advanced solid tumor such as melanoma, head and neck, liver or kidney cancer.

This clone has just a few counts. J is TRBJ1-5 and V is TRBV6-5; TRBD1 matches 9 bases. The CDR3 runs to 14 residues. The V segment lost 5 bases and the J segment 4 bases; nucleotides outside the gene matches: 3. CDR1 is MNHEY, CDR2 SVGAGI, per germline. CDR3 loop: CASSEDRGNQPQHF. The CDR3 region has the DNA TGTGCCAGCAGTGAAGACAGGGGGAATCAGCCCCAGCATTTT.

This clone was observed a few times. This chain joins TRBV28 and TRBJ1-5; perhaps TRBD1 as D (5 bases). There are 13 residues in the CDR3. The germline CDR1 and CDR2 sequences are MDHEN and SYDVKM. The CDR3 DNA sequence: TGTGGCATCTCCGGGGGGAGCAATCAGCCCCAGCATTTT. This translates into CGISGGSNQPQHF.

Only a few counts were recorded for this clone. The genes are TRBV6-5 and TRBJ1-5; TRBD1 might be the D (5 bases). Germline CDR1 and CDR2: MNHEY and SVGAGI. The CDR3 covers 14 residues. Trimming removed 5 bases at V and 6 bases at J, with 14 bases between. The CDR3 DNA sequence: TGTGCCAGCAGTCCCCGGGGCAGGGCTCAGCCCCAGCATTTT. Translated: CASSPRGRAQPQHF.

The chain joins TRBV4-2 to TRBJ2-1, with 10 bases that match TRBD2. The CDR3 runs to 16 residues. Per germline, CDR1 LGHNA and CDR2 YNFKEQ. V shed 4 bases, J shed 4 bases, and the junction held 7 bases outside the gene matches. CDR3 sequence: CASSPSRLAGYNEQFF. The CDR3 DNA reads as TGTGCCAGCAGCCCTAGCCGACTAGCGGGTTACAATGAGCAGTTCTTC.

The rearrangement uses TRBV27 and TRBJ1-1; TRBD1 matches 12 bases. Trimming took 5 bases from V and 3 from J; bases not matched to a gene: 4. Germline V gives CDR1 MNHEY, CDR2 SMNVEV (reference sequence). The CDR3 is 15 residues long. In DNA form, the CDR3 reads TGTGCCAGCAGTACCAGGGACAGGGGGCACACTGAAGCTTTCTTT. Its translation: CASSTRDRGHTEAFF.